The rows below give T cell receptor beta chains drawn from one sample of a study of cytomegalovirus exposure and HLA in healthy donors. TCRdb's table, derived via immunoSEQ multiplex PCR, lists solely in-frame clones and lacks some. The sample includes fewer than 250,000 clones, approximately 79% seen only once; the top ten take 1.6%. The sample was PBMCs. All receptors derive from a woman under 30 in good health and CMV-seronegative. Both conserved end residues are part of each CDR3. A D gene is named only where the DNA matches it firmly. Rows give clone size only sometimes, using once, few, many, or a class for an expanded clone.

>.|14|TRBV21-1|.|TRBJ1-6
CASSNGTGPSPLHF
TGTGCCAGCAGCAACGGGACAGGCCCTTCACCCCTCCACTTT
>.|15|TRBV5-6|.|TRBJ1-2
CASSLQGTPNYGYTF
TGTGCCAGCAGCTTGCAGGGGACCCCTAACTATGGCTACACCTTC
>TRBD1|15|TRBV19|.|TRBJ1-1
CASSIPLAGGTEAFF
TGTGCCAGTAGTATTCCCCTCGCAGGGGGCACTGAAGCTTTCTTT
>TRBD1|15|TRBV25-1|once|TRBJ2-1
CASSLGDSSYNEQFF
TGTGCCAGCAGTTTAGGGGACAGCTCCTACAATGAGCAGTTCTTC
>TRBD1|14|TRBV4-3|.|TRBJ2-7
CASSPGTGDNEQYF
TGCGCCAGCAGCCCAGGGACAGGGGACAACGAGCAGTACTTC
>.|13|TRBV5-4|.|TRBJ1-2
CASSLGGAYGYTF
TGTGCCAGCAGCTTGGGCGGGGCCTATGGCTACACCTTC
>TRBD1|15|TRBV19|.|TRBJ1-2
CASSIGTGGAEGYTF
TGTGCCAGTAGTATTGGGACAGGGGGCGCAGAGGGCTACACCTTC
>TRBD2|15|TRBV7-9|once|TRBJ2-3
CASSLGTSGTDTQYF
TGTGCCAGCAGCTTAGGAACTAGCGGCACAGATACGCAGTATTTT
>TRBD2|15|TRBV18|few|TRBJ2-1
CASSPLAGGNNEQFF
TGTGCCAGCTCACCACTCGCGGGAGGTAACAATGAGCAGTTCTTC
>TRBD2|16|TRBV10-1|few|TRBJ2-2
CASSVERGAHTGELFF
TGCGCCAGCAGTGTAGAGCGGGGGGCACACACCGGGGAGCTGTTTTTT
>TRBD1|16|TRBV10-3|.|TRBJ2-2
CATTQGQGANTGELFF
TGTGCCACCACCCAAGGACAGGGAGCGAACACCGGGGAGCTGTTTTTT
>TRBD1|18|TRBV12-5|.|TRBJ1-2
CASGLREGAGQGTYGYTF
TGTGCTAGTGGTTTGAGGGAGGGGGCTGGACAGGGAACCTATGGCTACACCTTC
>.|16|TRBV13|.|TRBJ2-2
CASSLDPTGNTGELFF
TGTGCCAGCAGCCTAGACCCGACAGGAAACACCGGGGAGCTGTTTTTT
>TRBD1|14|TRBV28|.|TRBJ2-7
CASSLQGSKNEQYF
TGTGCCAGCAGCCTACAGGGGTCGAAGAACGAGCAGTACTTC
>TRBD1|16|TRBV11-3|.|TRBJ2-2
CASSSGQGFDTGELFF
TGTGCCAGCAGCTCGGGACAGGGTTTCGACACCGGGGAGCTGTTTTTT
>TRBD1|18|TRBV18|.|TRBJ1-3
CASSPRGGDSVSGNTIYF
TGTGCCAGCTCACCACGGGGTGGGGACAGCGTCTCTGGAAACACCATATATTTT
>.|16|TRBV6-1|.|TRBJ2-5
CASSESSLALGETQYF
TGTGCCAGCAGTGAAAGTTCCCTAGCGCTGGGGGAGACCCAGTACTTC
>.|14|TRBV2|.|TRBJ1-3
CASSGQVSGNTIYF
TGTGCCAGCAGTGGACAGGTCTCTGGAAACACCATATATTTT
>TRBD1|17|TRBV5-6|.|TRBJ2-3
CASRSFPGQGIADTQYF
TGTGCCAGCAGAAGTTTTCCGGGACAGGGGATTGCAGATACGCAGTATTTT
>.|14|TRBV7-2|.|TRBJ1-6
CASSLTELESPLHF
TGTGCCAGCAGCTTAACCGAGCTTGAGTCACCCCTCCACTTT
>TRBD1|14|TRBV11-2|.|TRBJ1-5
CASSLERQGGPQHF
TGTGCCAGCAGCTTAGAACGACAGGGAGGGCCCCAGCATTTT
>.|18|TRBV10-3|.|TRBJ2-7
CAISEYSRRGIGRYEQYF
TGTGCCATCAGTGAGTACTCTCGTCGTGGCATAGGGAGGTACGAGCAGTACTTC
>TRBD1|15|TRBV11-3|.|TRBJ2-2
CASSQRQGIAGELFF
TGTGCCAGCAGCCAAAGACAGGGAATCGCCGGGGAGCTGTTTTTT
>TRBD1|15|TRBV7-2|few|TRBJ2-7
CASSAKTGTTYEQYF
TGTGCCAGCAGCGCCAAGACAGGGACCACCTACGAGCAGTACTTC
>TRBD2|13|TRBV7-2|.|TRBJ2-4
CASSPQRGNIQYF
TGTGCCAGCAGCCCCCAGCGGGGGAACATTCAGTACTTC